The subject of this entry is one T cell receptor (beta chain). Its antigen is unknown. Per-base qualities were not stored, and no clone one base away is much larger. Memory T cell samples that were not cultured were sequenced immediately after ex vivo isolation. From peripheral blood mononuclear cells, the researchers isolated CD4+ total memory, central memory, effector memory and circulating T follicular helper cells. In the germline V gene, CDR1 corresponds to MNHNS and CDR2 to SASEGT. The CDR3 contains 15 residues, cysteine and phenylalanine counted. This entry keeps only the CDR3 DNA: 45 bases, framed from base 1. The V and J ends are trimmed by 7 bases and 4 bases, leaving 16 bases between them. The data are from a study of CD4 T cell repertoires in COVID-19 listed by TCRdb under 2021. Background for the entire study: For cross-reactivity analysis, CFSE-low cells were expanded with IL-2 for more than nine days and were then relabeled and restimulated with spike proteins from other coronaviruses. In COVID-19-recovered individuals, the study described naturally processed CD4+ T cell responses to SARS-CoV-2 spike and nucleoprotein and used TCR Vbeta sequencing to evaluate clonal composition. TCR Vbeta repertoire analysis of SARS-CoV-2-reactive T cells was conducted at the subset level in three recovered individuals.

Overall results and qualifications from the work: Between about 6 and 27% of SARS-CoV-2 clonotypes were also found in SARS-CoV and/or HKU1 spike-stimulated secondary cultures, consistent with cross-reactivity. Several of the most expanded SARS-CoV-2-reactive clonotypes were shared between two or all three memory subsets, suggesting intraclonal diversification.

Library prep was done by the immunoSEQ multiplex PCR assay. The paper's processing steps were these. The Chao-Jaccard similarity index and the number of shared clonotypes were used to measure repertoire overlap between subsets. The source is immuneACCESS, and TCRdb retained only in-frame sequences with V and J called. Part of the clones is not carried over; for the studies checked, unresolved V genes explain less than half of this, and the remainder is unexplained. That table is the source of V, J and clone size, and D and trimming were worked out from the DNA. The sample profile shows over 20,000 clones; roughly 84% of them were found once. The leading ten clones occupy less than 0.75% of the sample.

The sample consisted of central memory CD4+ T cells from blood, taken before the COVID-19 pandemic. The cell subset or site label here, explained by the study, means: CD4+ T central memory cells. The sequence came from a human donor who had COVID-19. The rearranged segments are TRBV6-1 and TRBJ2-2; no D gene is confidently identified. The CDR3 in this case is CASKLETALTGELFF. The nucleotides are TGTGCCAGCAAACTCGAAACTGCCCTCACCGGGGAGCTGTTTTTT.